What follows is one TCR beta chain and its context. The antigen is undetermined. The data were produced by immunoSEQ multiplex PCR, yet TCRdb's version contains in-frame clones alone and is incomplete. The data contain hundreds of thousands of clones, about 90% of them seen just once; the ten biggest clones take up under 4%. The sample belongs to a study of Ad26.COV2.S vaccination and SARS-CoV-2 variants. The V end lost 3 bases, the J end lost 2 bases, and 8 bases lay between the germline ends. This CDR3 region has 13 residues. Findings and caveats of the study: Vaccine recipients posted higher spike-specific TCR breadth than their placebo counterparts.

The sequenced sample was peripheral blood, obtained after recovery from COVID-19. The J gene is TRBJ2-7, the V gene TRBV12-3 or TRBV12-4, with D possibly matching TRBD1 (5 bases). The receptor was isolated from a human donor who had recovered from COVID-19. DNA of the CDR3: TGTGCCAGCAGTTTTGAGACAGCCTACGAGCAGTACTTC. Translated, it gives CASSFETAYEQYF.